The T cell receptor (beta chain) under discussion was sequenced for a study of cytomegalovirus exposure and HLA in healthy donors. Study information: T cells numbering about 200 million yielded 95 million to 140 million unique TCR beta sequences in an earlier analysis.

Study-level points and caveats: Researchers reported in a later analysis that common viral pathogens appeared linked to several top clusters.

CDR3 size: 13 residues. CDR1 and CDR2 (germline): MNHEY, SMNVEV (reference sequence). Trimming took off 2 bases at V and 2 bases at J, with 7 bases between the two ends. Comment on this clone: The antigen remains undetermined.

With 60 Vbeta and 13 Jbeta primers, the PCR was carried out. Using immunoSEQ multiplex PCR, the repertoire was profiled, and TCRdb retains in-frame clones only, with some absent. The sample lists about 70,000 clones; 74% were seen once. What was sequenced was PBMCs. The chain carries TRBV27 and TRBJ2-7, with D hard to call. The receptor was isolated from a human donor in good health. The CDR3 sequence is CASSLTRAYEQYF. The CDR3 DNA reads as TGTGCCAGCAGTTTAACTCGGGCCTACGAGCAGTACTTC.